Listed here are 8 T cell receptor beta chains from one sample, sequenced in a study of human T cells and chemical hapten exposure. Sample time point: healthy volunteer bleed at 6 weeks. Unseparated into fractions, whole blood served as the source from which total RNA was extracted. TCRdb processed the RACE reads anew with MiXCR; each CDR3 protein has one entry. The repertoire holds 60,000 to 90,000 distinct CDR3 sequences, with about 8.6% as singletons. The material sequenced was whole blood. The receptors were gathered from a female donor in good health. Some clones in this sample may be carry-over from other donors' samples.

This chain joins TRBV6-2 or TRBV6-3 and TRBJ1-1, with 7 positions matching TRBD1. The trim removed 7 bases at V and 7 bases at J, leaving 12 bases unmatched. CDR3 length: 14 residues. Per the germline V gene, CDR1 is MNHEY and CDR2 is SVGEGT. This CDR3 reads CASTYRGIGGEAFF. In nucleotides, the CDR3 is TGTGCCAGCACCTACAGGGGTATTGGGGGTGAAGCTTTCTTT.

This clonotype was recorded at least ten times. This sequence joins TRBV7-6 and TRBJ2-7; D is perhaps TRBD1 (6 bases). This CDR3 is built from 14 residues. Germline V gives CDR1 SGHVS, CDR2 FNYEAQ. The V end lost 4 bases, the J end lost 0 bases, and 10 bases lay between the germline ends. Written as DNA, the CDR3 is TGTGCCAGCAGCTCGCACAGGGACTCCTACGAGCAGTACTTC. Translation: CASSSHRDSYEQYF.

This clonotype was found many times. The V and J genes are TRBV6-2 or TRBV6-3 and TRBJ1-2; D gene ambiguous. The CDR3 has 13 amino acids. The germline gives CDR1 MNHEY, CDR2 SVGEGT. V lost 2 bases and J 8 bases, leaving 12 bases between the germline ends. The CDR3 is CASSYNLEEGYTF. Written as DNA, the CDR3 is TGTGCCAGCAGTTACAATTTGGAGGAGGGCTACACCTTC.

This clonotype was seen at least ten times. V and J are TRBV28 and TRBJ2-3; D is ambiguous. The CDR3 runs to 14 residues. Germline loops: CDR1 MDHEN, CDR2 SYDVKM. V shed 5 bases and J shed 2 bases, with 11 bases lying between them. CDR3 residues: CASSTGRPTDTQYF. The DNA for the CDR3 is TGTGCCAGCAGTACCGGTCGGCCCACAGATACGCAGTATTTT.

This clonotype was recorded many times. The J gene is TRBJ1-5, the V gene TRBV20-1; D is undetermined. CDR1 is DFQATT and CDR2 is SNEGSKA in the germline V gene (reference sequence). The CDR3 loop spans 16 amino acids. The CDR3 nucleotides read TGCAGCACCCCCCTCATAGGCACGGGCGGCAATCAGCCCCAGCATTTT. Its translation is CSTPLIGTGGNQPQHF.

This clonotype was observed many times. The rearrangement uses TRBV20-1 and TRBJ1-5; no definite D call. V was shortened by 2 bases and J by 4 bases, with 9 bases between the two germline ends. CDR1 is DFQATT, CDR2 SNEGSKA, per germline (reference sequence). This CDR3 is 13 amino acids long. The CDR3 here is CSARRGYNQPQHF. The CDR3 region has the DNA TGCAGTGCTAGAAGAGGGTATAATCAGCCCCAGCATTTT.

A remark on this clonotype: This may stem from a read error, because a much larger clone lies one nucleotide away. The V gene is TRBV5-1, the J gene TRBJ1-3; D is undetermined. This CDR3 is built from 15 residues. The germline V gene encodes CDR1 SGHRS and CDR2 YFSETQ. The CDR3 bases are TGCGCCAGCAGCCAAGGAGGGTCCCCTGGAGACACCATATATTTT. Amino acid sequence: CASSQGGSPGDTIYF.

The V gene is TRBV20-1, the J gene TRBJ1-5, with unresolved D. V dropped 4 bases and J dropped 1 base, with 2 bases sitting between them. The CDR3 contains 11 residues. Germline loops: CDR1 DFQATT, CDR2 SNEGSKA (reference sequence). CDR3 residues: CSAKSNQPQHF. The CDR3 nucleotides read TGCAGTGCTAAAAGCAATCAGCCCCAGCATTTT.